These 23 T cell receptor beta chains share one sample of origin, sequenced in a study of T cells in localized non-small cell lung cancer. Here immunoSEQ multiplex PCR was the method, and the copy in TCRdb shows in-frame clones only, minus some. The sample has about 33,000 clones; about 90% are singletons. The sequenced sample was peripheral blood, obtained before any cancer treatment. These receptors were taken from a man aged 40 to 75 with stage I lung adenocarcinoma.

V usage is TRBV5-1 and J usage is TRBJ2-1, with TRBD2 identical over 8 bases. This CDR3 has 15 residues. Looked up from germline, CDR1 is SGHRS and CDR2 is YFSETQ. V gave up 4 bases and J gave up 12 bases; unmatched junction bases: 15. The CDR3 sequence is CASSHGLAGSDRQFF. The CDR3, as DNA: TGCGCCAGCAGCCACGGGTTAGCGGGGTCGGATAGGCAGTTCTTC.

The rearrangement uses TRBV9 and TRBJ2-3; TRBD2 agrees at 12 bases. V was pared by 0 bases and J by 11 bases, with 4 bases of the junction left unmatched. The CDR3 is made up of 14 amino acids. In germline, CDR1 is SGDLS, CDR2 YYNGEE. CDR3 in amino acids: CASSVVTSGGKQYF. The CDR3 nucleotides are TGTGCCAGCAGCGTAGTTACTAGCGGGGGGAAGCAGTATTTT.

The V gene is TRBV5-1, the J gene TRBJ2-4, with 8 bases identical to TRBD1. This CDR3 contains 14 residues. CDR1 is SGHRS and CDR2 is YFSETQ in the germline V gene. Unmatched junction bases numbered 4, after V lost 5 bases and J lost 3 bases. CDR3 region: CASSRDRGKNIQYF. CDR3 bases: TGCGCCAGCAGTCGTGACAGGGGCAAAAACATTCAGTACTTC.

The CDR3 sequence is CSVGLSLGDTQYF. CDR3 nucleotide sequence: TGCAGCGTGGGGCTGTCCTTAGGGGACACGCAGTATTTT. The genes are TRBV29-1 and TRBJ2-3; perhaps D is TRBD1 or TRBD2 (5 bases each). CDR1 and CDR2 from the germline V gene are SQVTM and ANQGSEA. V lost 6 bases and J 9 bases, leaving 19 bases between the germline ends. The CDR3 spans 13 residues.

Only a few counts were recorded for this clone. The V call is TRBV10-3, the J call TRBJ1-2, with 8 bases identical to TRBD1. Trimming at V came to 2 bases and at J to 3 bases, leaving 2 bases not matched to a gene. CDR1 and CDR2 (germline): ENHRY, SYGVKD. The CDR3 spans 14 residues. CDR3 in DNA: TGTGCCATCAGTGAGAGGGGACAGGACTATGGCTACACCTTC. It encodes CAISERGQDYGYTF.

V is TRBV10-2 and J is TRBJ1-4; 7 nucleotides agree with TRBD1. The CDR3 consists of 16 residues. Germline values: CDR1 WSHSY, CDR2 SAAADI. V shed 3 bases and J 7 bases; nucleotides not matched to a gene: 11. DNA of the CDR3: TGCGCCAGCAGTGATTCAGGACAGGTTGAACGTGAAAAACTGTTTTTT. It yields the protein CASSDSGQVEREKLFF.

The chain recombines TRBV18 with TRBJ2-5; the D is unclear. The CDR3 sequence is 11 residues long. The germline CDR1 and CDR2 sequences are KGHSH and LQKENI. V lost 3 bases and J 3 bases, leaving 2 bases between the germline ends. The CDR3 reads CASSPEETQYF. CDR3 nucleotides: TGTGCCAGCTCACCGGAAGAGACCCAGTACTTC.

This clone was found once. An end of the junction differs from the germline gene, which may be a read error. This chain joins TRBV7-7 and TRBJ2-2, with unresolved D. CDR1 is SSHAT and CDR2 is FNYEAQ in the germline V gene (reference sequence). There are 15 residues in the CDR3. The CDR3 nucleotides read TGTGCTAGCAGCTCGGGTCAGACGAACACCGGGGAGCTGTTTTTT. As protein: CASSSGQTNTGELFF.

This clone has just one count. The chain joins TRBV5-1 to TRBJ2-3, with D possibly matching TRBD1 (5 bases). The CDR3 contains 15 residues. From germline, CDR1 is SGHRS and CDR2 YFSETQ. The ends were cut back, 4 bases at V and 0 bases at J, with 12 bases in the middle. CDR3 in amino acids: CASSVDSYSTDTQYF. The CDR3 DNA sequence: TGCGCCAGCAGCGTCGACAGTTATAGCACAGATACGCAGTATTTT.

The rearrangement links TRBV7-2 to TRBJ1-5; D possibly corresponds to TRBD1 (5 bases). The CDR3 runs to 14 residues. CDR1 and CDR2 (germline): SGHTA, FQGNSA. The V and J ends lost 4 bases and 2 bases respectively, with 9 bases between them. The CDR3 DNA sequence: TGTGCCAGCAGCTCTCGAGGGGGCAATCAGCCCCAGCATTTT. Amino acid sequence: CASSSRGGNQPQHF.

This clone was seen more than once but under ten times. The chain links TRBV2 to TRBJ1-1, with 7 bases identical to TRBD1. V gave up 4 bases and J gave up 4 bases; unmatched junction bases: 3. CDR1 and CDR2 from the germline V gene are SNHLY and FYNNEI. This CDR3 comprises 13 residues. Written as DNA, the CDR3 is TGTGCCAGCAGTGGTAGGGGGCGCACTGAAGCTTTCTTT. It yields the protein CASSGRGRTEAFF.

This chain joins TRBV11-2 and TRBJ1-2, with TRBD1 matching 7 bases. After removal of 3 bases from V and 2 bases from J, the junction contained 15 bases not matched to a gene. The CDR3 covers 18 residues. Germline V gene lookup returns CDR1 SGHAT and CDR2 FQNNGV. CDR3 coding DNA: TGTGCCAGCAGCTTCCGCAGTACTACAGGGGCAAAGAACTATGGCTACACCTTC. Its protein is CASSFRSTTGAKNYGYTF.

In this sample, this clone turned up a few times. V gene TRBV6-1 combines with J gene TRBJ2-5; weak D call: TRBD1 (5 bases). The germline V and J ends were trimmed by 7 bases and 2 bases, with 11 bases remaining between them. The CDR3 extends over 13 amino acids. Germline V gene sequence: CDR1 MNHNS, CDR2 SASEGT. The CDR3 region is CASMGPNQETQYF. DNA for the CDR3: TGTGCCAGCATGGGGCCGAATCAAGAGACCCAGTACTTC.

This clone was observed a few times. V gene TRBV2 combines with J gene TRBJ2-7; the match to TRBD1 covers 7 bases. This CDR3 has 14 residues. Germline values: CDR1 SNHLY, CDR2 FYNNEI. With V trimmed by 3 bases and J by 1 base, 3 bases remained unmatched. The CDR3 loop reads CASSEDRRSYEQYF. DNA of the CDR3: TGTGCCAGCAGTGAGGACAGGCGATCCTACGAGCAGTACTTC.

The chain carries TRBV2 and TRBJ2-5; TRBD1 matches at 9 bases. Germline CDR1 is SNHLY and CDR2 is FYNNEI. Trimming at V came to 8 bases and at J to 3 bases, leaving 13 bases not matched to a gene. This CDR3 region has 16 residues. CDR3: CASDSGTGIGKETQYF. CDR3 sequence (DNA): TGTGCCAGCGATTCCGGGACAGGGATCGGGAAAGAGACCCAGTACTTC.

This clone was recorded a few times. This sequence joins TRBV19 and TRBJ1-5, with TRBD1 identical over 7 bases. The length of the CDR3 is 14 residues. With 5 bases clipped from V and 3 bases from J, the junction kept 4 bases outside the gene matches. The germline gives CDR1 LNHDA, CDR2 SQIVND (reference sequence). CDR3 DNA sequence: TGTGCCAGTAGTCCCGACAGGGTCAATCAGCCCCAGCATTTT. Translation gives CASSPDRVNQPQHF.

This chain uses TRBV30 with TRBJ1-2; D is undetermined. Looked up from germline, CDR1 is GTSNPN and CDR2 is SVGIG (reference sequence). The CDR3 is 13 residues long. V lost 3 bases, J lost 1 base, and 9 bases lay in between. CDR3 coding DNA: TGTGCCTGGAGGGTTTCCCATAACTATGGCTACACCTTC. Its protein is CAWRVSHNYGYTF.

This chain links TRBV9 with TRBJ1-3; no reliable D call. The CDR3 consists of 13 residues. CDR1 SGDLS and CDR2 YYNGEE come from the germline V gene. The V end lost 4 bases, the J end lost 8 bases, and 13 bases lay between the germline ends. CDR3 sequence: CASSPSGSDTIYF. The CDR3 nucleotides are TGTGCCAGCAGCCCTAGCGGATCGGACACCATATATTTT.

The gene calls are TRBV11-2 and TRBJ1-6; D is unresolved. Trimming pared 5 bases from V and 7 bases from J, leaving 12 bases between. From germline, CDR1 is SGHAT and CDR2 FQNNGV. CDR3 length equals 14 residues. CDR3 region: CASSIRRLNSPLHF. The DNA of the CDR3 is TGTGCCAGCAGCATCCGACGGCTAAATTCACCCCTCCACTTT.

The chain has TRBV27 and TRBJ2-2; D call uncertain. Trimming took off 3 bases at V and 3 bases at J, with 5 bases between the two ends. Germline V lookup: CDR1 MNHEY, CDR2 SMNVEV (reference sequence). There are 13 residues in the CDR3. The CDR3 region is CASSFRHTGELFF. DNA of the CDR3: TGTGCCAGCAGTTTTAGGCACACCGGGGAGCTGTTTTTT.

The J gene is TRBJ2-2, the V gene TRBV27; 8 nucleotides agree with TRBD1. From germline, CDR1 is MNHEY and CDR2 SMNVEV (reference sequence). This CDR3 is built from 14 residues. J lost 7 bases, V lost 5 bases, and 6 bases had no gene match. CDR3 sequence reads: CASSPGGVGGELFF. The DNA for the CDR3 is TGTGCCAGCAGTCCAGGGGGCGTGGGCGGGGAGCTGTTTTTT.

This clone was recorded a few times. V is TRBV7-2 and J is TRBJ1-2; 9 bases fit TRBD1. The germline V gene has CDR1 SGHTA and CDR2 FQGNSA. Trimming at V came to 3 bases and at J to 8 bases, leaving 7 bases not matched to a gene. The CDR3 runs 14 residues. The CDR3 region is CASSFAGTGNGYTF. CDR3 DNA sequence: TGTGCCAGCAGCTTCGCCGGGACAGGGAACGGCTACACCTTC.

This rearrangement joins TRBV10-1 to TRBJ2-2; D is ambiguous. Deletions cut 6 bases from V and 6 bases from J, with 8 bases between. Germline CDR1 reads WNHNN; CDR2 reads SYGVQD (reference sequence). The length of the CDR3 is 12 residues. This CDR3 reads CASRDQPGELFF. In DNA form, the CDR3 reads TGCGCCAGCAGGGACCAGCCCGGGGAGCTGTTTTTT.